These T cell receptor beta chains were read from a single sample in a study of technical replicates of blood from a few donors. Repertoires were generated with immunoSEQ multiplex PCR, while TCRdb's copy carries only in-frame clones and drops some. The sample shows roughly 80,000 clones, about nine tenths of them seen only once. The source material was T cells isolated from PBMCs. The receptors here all came from a human donor in good health. CDR3s include the opening cysteine and the closing phenylalanine or tryptophan. Each record gives: D gene, clone size, V gene, J gene, CDR3 DNA, CDR3 protein. D genes are given only for firm matches. Clone size is given for some rows only: seen once, a few or many times, or a class if the clone is expanded.

D gene: TRBD2; clone size: NA; V gene: TRBV5-1; J gene: TRBJ2-7; CDR3 DNA: TGCGCCAGCAGCCTGTGGACTAGCGGGAGTGGGTACGAGCAGTACTTC; CDR3 protein: CASSLWTSGSGYEQYF
D gene: NA; clone size: NA; V gene: TRBV4-1; J gene: TRBJ2-7; CDR3 DNA: TGCGCCAGCAGCCGCGGGGCTGACTACGAGCAGTACTTC; CDR3 protein: CASSRGADYEQYF
D gene: NA; clone size: NA; V gene: TRBV21-1; J gene: TRBJ2-7; CDR3 DNA: TGTGCCAGCAGCAAAGAACAAAGGGAGAACGGACGGGGGGAGCAGTACTTC; CDR3 protein: CASSKEQRENGRGEQYF
D gene: NA; clone size: NA; V gene: TRBV10-2; J gene: TRBJ2-5; CDR3 DNA: TGCGCCAGCCGCGGCCTGCAAGAGACCCAGTACTTC; CDR3 protein: CASRGLQETQYF
D gene: TRBD2; clone size: NA; V gene: TRBV28; J gene: TRBJ2-1; CDR3 DNA: TGTGCCAGCAGTCGGACTAGCGGGTACAATGAGCAGTTCTTC; CDR3 protein: CASSRTSGYNEQFF
D gene: NA; clone size: NA; V gene: TRBV7-6; J gene: TRBJ2-7; CDR3 DNA: TGTGCCAGCAGCCCGTTAGCGGATTCGCCCGAGCAGTACTTC; CDR3 protein: CASSPLADSPEQYF
D gene: NA; clone size: NA; V gene: TRBV7-3; J gene: TRBJ2-1; CDR3 DNA: TGTGCCAGCAGCTTTAGGGGAAGGGAGGTTTACAATGAGCAGTTCTTC; CDR3 protein: CASSFRGREVYNEQFF
D gene: NA; clone size: NA; V gene: TRBV5-1; J gene: TRBJ1-5; CDR3 DNA: TGCGCCAGCAGCCTGGAGGGGGACAATCAGCCCCAGCATTTT; CDR3 protein: CASSLEGDNQPQHF
D gene: TRBD2; clone size: NA; V gene: TRBV9; J gene: TRBJ2-1; CDR3 DNA: TGTGCCAGCAGCGTAAGCGTTGGACTAGCGAACCACAATGAGCAGTTCTTC; CDR3 protein: CASSVSVGLANHNEQFF
D gene: TRBD2; clone size: NA; V gene: TRBV9; J gene: TRBJ2-1; CDR3 DNA: TGTGCCAGCAGCGTGGGAGGGGCCTACAATGAGCAGTTCTTC; CDR3 protein: CASSVGGAYNEQFF
D gene: NA; clone size: NA; V gene: TRBV2; J gene: TRBJ2-7; CDR3 DNA: TGTGCCAGTCTCCGGGAAATCTACGAGCAGTACTTC; CDR3 protein: CASLREIYEQYF
D gene: NA; clone size: NA; V gene: TRBV2; J gene: TRBJ1-2; CDR3 DNA: TGTGCCAGCAGTCGGGACACCAGTTCAGGGGGCTACACCTTC; CDR3 protein: CASSRDTSSGGYTF
D gene: NA; clone size: NA; V gene: TRBV11-2; J gene: TRBJ2-6; CDR3 DNA: TGTGCCAGCACCCTTGACATGTCTGGGGCCAACGTCCTGACTTTC; CDR3 protein: CASTLDMSGANVLTF
D gene: TRBD1; clone size: NA; V gene: TRBV28; J gene: TRBJ2-3; CDR3 DNA: TGTGCCAGCAGCGGGGACAGGGAAACAGATACGCAGTATTTT; CDR3 protein: CASSGDRETDTQYF
D gene: TRBD1; clone size: NA; V gene: TRBV19; J gene: TRBJ1-1; CDR3 DNA: TGTGCCAGTAGTGCCGGGACAGGGGGATCCGGCACTGAAGCTTTCTTT; CDR3 protein: CASSAGTGGSGTEAFF
D gene: NA; clone size: NA; V gene: TRBV7-7; J gene: TRBJ2-2; CDR3 DNA: TGTGCTAGCAGCTTCAGAGGAAGCGGGGAGCTGTTTTTT; CDR3 protein: CASSFRGSGELFF
D gene: TRBD1; clone size: NA; V gene: TRBV7-8; J gene: TRBJ1-4; CDR3 DNA: TGTGCCAGCACCGAAGGGACAGGGGCTTATGAAAAACTGTTTTTT; CDR3 protein: CASTEGTGAYEKLFF
D gene: TRBD1; clone size: NA; V gene: TRBV5-6; J gene: TRBJ1-2; CDR3 DNA: TGTGCCAGCAGCTCTCCGGGACAGGGGATCTATGGCTACACCTTC; CDR3 protein: CASSSPGQGIYGYTF
D gene: TRBD1; clone size: once; V gene: TRBV19; J gene: TRBJ1-1; CDR3 DNA: TGTGCCAGTAGTATTAATCAGGGGACAGGGGGGACTAGCACTGAAGCTTTCTTT; CDR3 protein: CASSINQGTGGTSTEAFF
D gene: TRBD2; clone size: NA; V gene: TRBV19; J gene: TRBJ2-5; CDR3 DNA: TGTGCCAGTAGTACACAAGCGGGAGGGGAGACCCAGTACTTC; CDR3 protein: CASSTQAGGETQYF
D gene: TRBD2; clone size: NA; V gene: TRBV29-1; J gene: TRBJ2-5; CDR3 DNA: TGCAGCGTTCCTAGACTAGCGGGAGAAACAATTCAAGAGACCCAGTACTTC; CDR3 protein: CSVPRLAGETIQETQYF
D gene: NA; clone size: NA; V gene: TRBV6-1; J gene: TRBJ2-1; CDR3 DNA: TGTGCCAGCAGCGGGAGCTCCTACAATGAGCAGTTCTTC; CDR3 protein: CASSGSSYNEQFF
D gene: NA; clone size: NA; V gene: TRBV11-2; J gene: TRBJ2-3; CDR3 DNA: TGTGCCAGCAGCTTAAAGAGACAGTACACAGATACGCAGTATTTT; CDR3 protein: CASSLKRQYTDTQYF
D gene: NA; clone size: NA; V gene: TRBV4-1; J gene: TRBJ2-1; CDR3 DNA: TGCGCCAGCAGCCGAACTAGCTTTGATGAGCAGTTCTTC; CDR3 protein: CASSRTSFDEQFF
D gene: TRBD2; clone size: NA; V gene: TRBV5-1; J gene: TRBJ2-1; CDR3 DNA: TGCGCCAGCAGCTACACTAGCGGGATGGGCAATGAGCAGTTCTTC; CDR3 protein: CASSYTSGMGNEQFF
D gene: NA; clone size: NA; V gene: TRBV21-1; J gene: TRBJ2-2; CDR3 DNA: TGTGCCAGCAGCAAACAGGCAGAGAACACCGGGGAGCTGTTTTTT; CDR3 protein: CASSKQAENTGELFF
D gene: TRBD2; clone size: NA; V gene: TRBV9; J gene: TRBJ2-2; CDR3 DNA: TGTGCCAGCAGCGTACGTAGCGGGAGTAGTCCCGGGGAGCTGTTTTTT; CDR3 protein: CASSVRSGSSPGELFF
D gene: NA; clone size: NA; V gene: TRBV9; J gene: TRBJ1-1; CDR3 DNA: TGTGCCAGCAGTGTGGGGAGGGGGAACACTGAAGCTTTCTTT; CDR3 protein: CASSVGRGNTEAFF
D gene: NA; clone size: once; V gene: TRBV4-3; J gene: TRBJ2-3; CDR3 DNA: TGCGCCAGCAGCCCTTGGGCTAGCTCGGGACTGGGGGGAGATACGCAGTATTTT; CDR3 protein: CASSPWASSGLGGDTQYF
D gene: NA; clone size: NA; V gene: TRBV28; J gene: TRBJ2-2; CDR3 DNA: TGTGCCAGCAGTTTTCACAACGGGGAGCTGTTTTTT; CDR3 protein: CASSFHNGELFF
D gene: NA; clone size: NA; V gene: TRBV4-1; J gene: TRBJ1-5; CDR3 DNA: TGCGCCAGCAGCCAAGAATTCGGGGGGATAAGCAATCAGCCCCAGCATTTT; CDR3 protein: CASSQEFGGISNQPQHF
D gene: TRBD1; clone size: NA; V gene: TRBV29-1; J gene: TRBJ2-3; CDR3 DNA: TGCAGCGTTGGGACAGGGTACGCAGATACGCAGTATTTT; CDR3 protein: CSVGTGYADTQYF
D gene: NA; clone size: NA; V gene: TRBV11-3; J gene: TRBJ2-3; CDR3 DNA: TGTGCCAGCAGCTTAGAAGGGGCGGCGGCAGATACGCAGTATTTT; CDR3 protein: CASSLEGAAADTQYF
D gene: TRBD1; clone size: NA; V gene: TRBV27; J gene: TRBJ1-5; CDR3 DNA: TGTGCCAGCAGTTTATGGGCAGGGGGTGGGAGCAATCAGCCCCAGCATTTT; CDR3 protein: CASSLWAGGGSNQPQHF
D gene: TRBD2; clone size: NA; V gene: TRBV5-4; J gene: TRBJ2-3; CDR3 DNA: TGTGCCAGCAGCTTAGATCTAGCGGGAAGTAAAACAGATACGCAGTATTTT; CDR3 protein: CASSLDLAGSKTDTQYF
D gene: NA; clone size: NA; V gene: TRBV6-5; J gene: TRBJ2-3; CDR3 DNA: TGTGCCAGCAGTTACGGCAGGGGAAGAGATACGCAGTATTTT; CDR3 protein: CASSYGRGRDTQYF
D gene: NA; clone size: NA; V gene: TRBV2; J gene: TRBJ2-7; CDR3 DNA: TGTGCCAGCAGGGACGGGAGCGGGCAGTACTTC; CDR3 protein: CASRDGSGQYF
D gene: TRBD2; clone size: once; V gene: TRBV7-9; J gene: TRBJ2-5; CDR3 DNA: TGTGCCAGCAGCTTAGCGCCCTTGGGACTAGCAATTCGAGAGACCCAGTACTTC; CDR3 protein: CASSLAPLGLAIRETQYF
D gene: NA; clone size: once; V gene: TRBV30; J gene: TRBJ2-1; CDR3 DNA: TGTGCCTGGAGTGTACAGAACAATGAGCAGTTCTTC; CDR3 protein: CAWSVQNNEQFF
D gene: NA; clone size: NA; V gene: TRBV10-2; J gene: TRBJ1-4; CDR3 DNA: TGCGCCAGCAGTCCCGACTTCGCAACTAATGAAAAACTGTTTTTT; CDR3 protein: CASSPDFATNEKLFF
D gene: TRBD1; clone size: NA; V gene: TRBV5-8; J gene: TRBJ1-4; CDR3 DNA: TGTGCCAGCAGCCGGGACAGGGCCAGGGAAAAACTGTTTTTT; CDR3 protein: CASSRDRAREKLFF
D gene: NA; clone size: NA; V gene: TRBV21-1; J gene: TRBJ1-1; CDR3 DNA: TGTGCCAGCAGCAGGGACAGGCGGAAACTGAACACTGAAGCTTTCTTT; CDR3 protein: CASSRDRRKLNTEAFF
D gene: TRBD2; clone size: NA; V gene: TRBV7-9; J gene: TRBJ2-7; CDR3 DNA: TGTGCCAGCAGCTTATGGCCTAGCGGGAATGGTGAGCAGTACTTC; CDR3 protein: CASSLWPSGNGEQYF
D gene: NA; clone size: few; V gene: TRBV30; J gene: TRBJ1-5; CDR3 DNA: TGTGCCTGGAAAGGGGCAACTAATCAGCCCCAGCATTTT; CDR3 protein: CAWKGATNQPQHF
D gene: TRBD2; clone size: once; V gene: TRBV4-1; J gene: TRBJ2-3; CDR3 DNA: TGCGCCAGCAGCCAAGCGAGAACCGGGGGGACAGATACGCAGTATTTT; CDR3 protein: CASSQARTGGTDTQYF
D gene: TRBD1; clone size: NA; V gene: TRBV5-1; J gene: TRBJ1-1; CDR3 DNA: TGCGCCAGCAGCTTGAAGAGGACAGGGGCCTACACTGAAGCTTTCTTT; CDR3 protein: CASSLKRTGAYTEAFF
D gene: NA; clone size: NA; V gene: TRBV28; J gene: TRBJ1-5; CDR3 DNA: TGTGCCAGCAGTTCACACAGTGGGGCTCATAGCAATCAGCCCCAGCATTTT; CDR3 protein: CASSSHSGAHSNQPQHF
D gene: NA; clone size: once; V gene: TRBV29-1; J gene: TRBJ2-5; CDR3 DNA: TGCAGCGTTGAAGAACAGGGTGTTGGGGAGACCCAGTACTTC; CDR3 protein: CSVEEQGVGETQYF
D gene: NA; clone size: NA; V gene: TRBV7-9; J gene: TRBJ1-1; CDR3 DNA: TGTGCCAGCAGCCCAACGGTTACTGAAGCTTTCTTT; CDR3 protein: CASSPTVTEAFF
D gene: NA; clone size: NA; V gene: TRBV6-5; J gene: TRBJ2-5; CDR3 DNA: TGTGCCAGCAGTTACGCGGCCCTTGGAGAGACCCAGTACTTC; CDR3 protein: CASSYAALGETQYF
D gene: TRBD2; clone size: NA; V gene: TRBV6-5; J gene: TRBJ2-1; CDR3 DNA: TGTGCCAGCACCCACCCGGGACTAGCGGGATTATCGCAGTTCTTC; CDR3 protein: CASTHPGLAGLSQFF
D gene: NA; clone size: NA; V gene: TRBV30; J gene: TRBJ1-4; CDR3 DNA: TGTGCCTGGAGCGCAAGGCGGGGAGCAACTAATGAAAAACTGTTTTTT; CDR3 protein: CAWSARRGATNEKLFF
D gene: TRBD2; clone size: NA; V gene: TRBV7-9; J gene: TRBJ2-7; CDR3 DNA: TGTGCCAGCAGTAGCGGGAGGGCCTACGAGCAGTACTTC; CDR3 protein: CASSSGRAYEQYF